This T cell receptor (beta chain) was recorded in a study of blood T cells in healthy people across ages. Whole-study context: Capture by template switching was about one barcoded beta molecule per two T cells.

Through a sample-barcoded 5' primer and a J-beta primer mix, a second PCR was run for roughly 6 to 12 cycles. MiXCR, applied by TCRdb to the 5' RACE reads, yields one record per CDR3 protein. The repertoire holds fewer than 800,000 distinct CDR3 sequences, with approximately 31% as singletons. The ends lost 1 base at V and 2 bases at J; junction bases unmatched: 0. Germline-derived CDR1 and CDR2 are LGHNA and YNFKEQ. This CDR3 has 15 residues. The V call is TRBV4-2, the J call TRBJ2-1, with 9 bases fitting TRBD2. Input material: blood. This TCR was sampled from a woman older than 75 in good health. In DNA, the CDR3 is TGTGCCAGCAGCCAAGGCGGGAGGGCCTACAATGAGCAGTTCTTC. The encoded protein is CASSQGGRAYNEQFF.